This T cell receptor (beta chain) was recorded in a study of T cell clonotyping in hematopoietic cell transplantation. Time point of the sample: recipient sample about 28 days before transplant, after cytoreduction. TCRdb's copy holds only in-frame clones and misses some; the assay was immunoSEQ multiplex PCR. The repertoire holds 25,000 to 30,000 clones, with under 90% as singletons. CDR3 length equals 14 residues. Germline assignment: CDR1 WSHSY and CDR2 SAAADI. On this clone: Its specificity is unknown. At one end the junction does not follow the germline gene, possibly because of a read error.

Findings and caveats of the study: After transplant, recipient diversity fell while pathologically expanded clonotypes grew through day 180. CD4 and CD8 repertoire contributions could not be separated without sorting.

The chain carries TRBV10-2 and TRBJ2-7, with 8 bases matching TRBD2. This receptor was identified in a man between 35 and 55 years old with acute myeloid leukemia. Some clones in this sample may be carry-over from other donors' samples. Sample: peripheral blood mononuclear cells, taken before stem cell transplant. CDR3 bases: TGCGCCAGCAGTGGTGTTTTCTCGGGGGGTAGCGGGGACTTC. Amino acids: CASSGVFSGGSGDF.